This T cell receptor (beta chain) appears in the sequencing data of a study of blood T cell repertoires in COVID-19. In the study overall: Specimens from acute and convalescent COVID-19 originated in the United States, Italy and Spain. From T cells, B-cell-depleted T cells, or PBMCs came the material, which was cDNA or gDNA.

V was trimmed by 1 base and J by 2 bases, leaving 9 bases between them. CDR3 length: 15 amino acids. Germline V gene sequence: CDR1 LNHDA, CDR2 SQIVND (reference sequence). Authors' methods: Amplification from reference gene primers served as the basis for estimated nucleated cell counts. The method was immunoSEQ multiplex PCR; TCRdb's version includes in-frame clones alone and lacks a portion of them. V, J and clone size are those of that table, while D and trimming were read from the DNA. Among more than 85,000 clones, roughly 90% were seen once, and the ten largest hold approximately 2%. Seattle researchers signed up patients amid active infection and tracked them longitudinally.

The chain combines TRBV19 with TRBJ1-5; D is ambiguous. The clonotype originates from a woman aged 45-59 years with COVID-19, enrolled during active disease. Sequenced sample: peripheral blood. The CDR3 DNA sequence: TGTGCCAGTAGTATAGGGCAGATGGGCAATCAGCCCCAGCATTTT. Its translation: CASSIGQMGNQPQHF.